This TCR beta chain was identified during a study of T cell responses to AZD1222 COVID-19 vaccine. General observations from the study: Seropositivity was recorded at baseline in only a handful of AZD1222 recipients. Mostly white British, mostly female donors; authors suggested clonal diversity may be underestimated. Every sample of the repertoires postdated the peak T cell response.

V lost 1 base and J 7 bases, leaving 11 bases between the germline ends. CDR1 is MNHNS and CDR2 is SASEGT in the germline V gene. The CDR3 runs 14 residues. The data were produced by immunoSEQ multiplex PCR, yet TCRdb's version contains in-frame clones alone and is incomplete. The table has around 150,000 clones, 90% seen once; the top ten hold about 6%. A single count supports this clone. Antigen unknown. The J gene is TRBJ1-3, the V gene TRBV6-1; tentatively, D is TRBD1 (5 bases). The clonotype comes from an adult who received the AZD1222 COVID-19 vaccine. The sample was peripheral blood, taken 28 days after the second AZD1222 dose. The CDR3 reads CASSEVAGGNTIYF. For the CDR3, the DNA is TGTGCCAGCAGTGAAGTGGCGGGGGGGAACACCATATATTTT.